This TCR beta chain was documented in a study of T cells in Graves' hyperthyroidism and ophthalmopathy. Study at large: Peripheral blood was obtained at initial diagnosis, preceding any treatment. Study findings and constraints: A model of 13 V-J features distinguished ophthalmopathy from stable hyperthyroidism.

TCR beta CDR3 region amplification was performed from RNA transcripts. First-round RT-PCR with HTBI primers amplified the TCR CDR3 region. In TCRdb, the multiplex PCR reads were re-called with MiXCR into one record per CDR3 protein. The data contain 500,000 to 650,000 distinct CDR3 sequences, roughly 15% of them seen just once; the ten biggest clones take up roughly an eighth. The CDR3 is 14 residues long. Trimming left V 10 bases short and J 3 bases short, with 19 bases between. Germline assignment: CDR1 MNHEY and CDR2 SVGEGT. Those patients with uncontrolled infection, other autoimmune disease, pregnancy or lactation were excluded. Fresh peripheral blood, under 13 ml, yielded the PBMCs. This clonotype occurred a few times. The antigen is undetermined.

The origin of this receptor is a woman aged 45-59 years with Graves' ophthalmopathy. The chain uses TRBV6-2 or TRBV6-3 and TRBJ2-7, with D perhaps matching TRBD2 (6 bases). The sequenced sample consisted of blood. DNA of the CDR3: TGTGCCACCCGCCGGGGAGGTGTTCTCTACGAGCAGTACTTC. Residues: CATRRGGVLYEQYF.